This T cell receptor beta chain was identified in a study of T cells in Graves' hyperthyroidism and ophthalmopathy. V lost 2 bases to trimming and J lost 6 bases; unmatched junction nucleotides: 10. The CDR3 has 15 amino acids. Per the germline V gene, CDR1 is DFQATT and CDR2 is SNEGSKA (reference sequence). Patients were excluded because of uncontrolled infection, other autoimmune disease, pregnancy or lactation. This clonotype has a count of ten or more. The CDR3 regions of TCR beta were amplified from RNA transcripts. The study used the HTBI primer set for a first-round RT-PCR of the TCR CDR3. TCRdb called the multiplex PCR reads again in MiXCR, with one record for every CDR3 protein. The sample records about 570,000 distinct CDR3 sequences, around 15% being singletons.

Sequencing was carried out using blood. The origin of this receptor is a woman in her 40s with Graves' hyperthyroidism. The V call is TRBV20-1, the J call TRBJ1-5; TRBD1 aligns across 7 bases. The DNA for the CDR3 is TGCAGTGCTAGACTAACAGGGGAAGTGGGTCAGCCCCAGCATTTT. Translated: CSARLTGEVGQPQHF.